These T cell receptor beta chains were read from a single sample in a study of T-cell reconstitution after alpha-beta-depleted transplantation in children. TCRdb ran MiXCR on the PCR reads and lists one entry per CDR3 protein. The table lists 60,000 to 100,000 distinct CDR3 sequences, approximately 18% of them singletons. The sequencing used PBMCs, mostly from graft donor cells, collected 360 days after TCRalphabeta/CD19-depleted stem cell transplant. The receptors stem from a male patient aged 2-9 years who had a stem cell transplant for acute lymphoblastic leukemia, so the T cells may come from the graft donor. CDR3s include the opening cysteine and the closing phenylalanine or tryptophan. Each record gives: clone size, V gene, D gene, J gene, CDR3 DNA, CDR3 protein. A D gene is named only where the DNA matches it firmly. Where a row states a size, it is once, few, many or the class of an expanded clone; other rows omit it.

NA	TRBV12-3/TRBV12-4	TRBD2	TRBJ2-7	TGTGCCAGCAAGGGACTAGCCCCCGAGCAGTACTTC	CASKGLAPEQYF
few	TRBV24-1	TRBD1	TRBJ2-5	TGTGCCACCAGTGCTGCCACACAGGGGAGAAAAGGGTGGAGGTGCCAAGAGACCCAGTACTTC	CATSAATQGRKGWRCQETQYF
NA	TRBV6-1	TRBD1	TRBJ2-3	TGTGCCAGCAGTCATGGGACAGGGGTTACAGATACGCAGTATTTT	CASSHGTGVTDTQYF
few	TRBV6-1	NA	TRBJ2-2	TGTGCCAGCATGAACACCGGGGAGCTGTTTTTT	CASMNTGELFF
NA	TRBV4-2	NA	TRBJ2-1	TGTGCCAGCAGCCAAGAAGGGACGTGGAATGAGCAGTTCTTC	CASSQEGTWNEQFF
NA	TRBV20-1	NA	TRBJ2-1	TGCAGTGCTAGAGATGGGACCGGGACACGACTCTTCAATGAGCAGTTCTTC	CSARDGTGTRLFNEQFF
few	TRBV4-1	TRBD2	TRBJ2-2	TGCGCCAGCAGCCAAGGGAGCGGGAGGGCGAACACCGGGGAGCTGTTTTTT	CASSQGSGRANTGELFF
many	TRBV12-3/TRBV12-4	TRBD2	TRBJ2-7	TGTGCCAGCAGCCTACTAGGACCTGTAGCGGGAGCACCCCCCTACGAGCAGTACTTC	CASSLLGPVAGAPPYEQYF
many	TRBV10-2	TRBD1	TRBJ2-7	TGCGCCAGCAGGGGGCGACAGGGGATCTACGAGCAGTACTTC	CASRGRQGIYEQYF
few	TRBV6-5	NA	TRBJ1-5	TGTGCCAGCAGTTACTCGGATGGGGGCAATCAGCCCCAGCATTTT	CASSYSDGGNQPQHF
NA	TRBV5-1	TRBD2	TRBJ2-5	TGCGCCAGCAGCTTCGGGACTAGCGCGCCCCAAGAGACCCAGTACTTC	CASSFGTSAPQETQYF
NA	TRBV29-1	NA	TRBJ2-1	TGCAGCGTTGAACGTCGCGGAAGAGGGTACAATGAGCAGTTCTTC	CSVERRGRGYNEQFF
NA	TRBV2	TRBD1	TRBJ2-1	TGTGCCAGCAGGGCCGGACAGGGATCCTACAATGAGCAGTTCTTC	CASRAGQGSYNEQFF
few	TRBV28	TRBD1	TRBJ1-2	TGTGCCAGCAGTTTTTCTCCGGGACAGGTGAGCTATGGCTACACCTTC	CASSFSPGQVSYGYTF
many	TRBV7-6	NA	TRBJ2-5	TGTGCCAGCAGCTTAACCCGGCAAAGAAACCAAGAGACCCAGTACTTC	CASSLTRQRNQETQYF
few	TRBV23-1	NA	TRBJ2-3	TGCGCCAGCAGTCAATGGATAGGGGGAACAGATACGCAGTATTTT	CASSQWIGGTDTQYF